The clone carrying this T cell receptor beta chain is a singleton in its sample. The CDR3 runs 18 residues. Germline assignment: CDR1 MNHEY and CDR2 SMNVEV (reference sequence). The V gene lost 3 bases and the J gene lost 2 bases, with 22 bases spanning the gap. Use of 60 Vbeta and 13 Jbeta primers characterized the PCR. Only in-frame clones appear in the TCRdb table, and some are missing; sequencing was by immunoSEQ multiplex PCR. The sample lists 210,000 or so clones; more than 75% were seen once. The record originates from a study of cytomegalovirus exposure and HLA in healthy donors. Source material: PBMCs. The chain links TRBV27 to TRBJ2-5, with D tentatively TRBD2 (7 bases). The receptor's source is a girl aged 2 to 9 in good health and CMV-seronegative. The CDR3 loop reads CASSFFGLGGGFQETQYF. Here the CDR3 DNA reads TGTGCCAGCAGTTTCTTTGGATTGGGCGGGGGCTTTCAAGAGACCCAGTACTTC.